The 25 T cell receptor beta chains given below trace back to one sample, sequenced in a study of blood T cell repertoires in COVID-19. TCRdb's table, derived via immunoSEQ multiplex PCR, lists solely in-frame clones and lacks some. The sample shows about 330,000 clones, approximately 92% of them seen only once. Sequenced material: PBMCs or T cells enriched from blood (not recorded which). The source is a woman in her twenties or thirties who had recovered from COVID-19.

This chain connects TRBV7-3 to TRBJ1-1, with TRBD1 as a possible D gene (6 bases). This CDR3 is 16 amino acids long. Germline lookup yields CDR1 SGHTA and CDR2 FQGTGA. Trimming left V 5 bases short and J 0 bases short, with 16 bases between. CDR3 loop: CASSRGRGFMNTEAFF. The CDR3 DNA sequence: TGTGCCAGCAGCCGCGGCAGGGGTTTCATGAACACTGAAGCTTTCTTT.

The chain employs TRBV3-1 (or the pseudogene TRBV3-2) and TRBJ2-1; 13 bases agree with TRBD2. Germline V gene lookup returns CDR1 LGHDT and CDR2 YNNKEL (reference sequence). V lost 0 bases and J lost 7; bases outside the gene matches: 6. The CDR3 sequence is 17 residues long. CDR3 in amino acids: CASSQEGTSGIINEQFF. In DNA form, the CDR3 reads TGTGCCAGCAGCCAAGAGGGGACTAGCGGGATTATAAATGAGCAGTTCTTC.

The chain employs TRBV4-1 and TRBJ2-7; 8 bases are shared with TRBD2. Per the germline V gene, CDR1 is MGHRA and CDR2 is YSYEKL. With V trimmed by 4 bases and J by 4 bases, 12 bases remained unmatched. The CDR3 runs 16 residues. CDR3 region: CASSPAPDSGAYEQYF. The CDR3 DNA reads TGCGCCAGCAGCCCAGCCCCGGATAGCGGGGCTTACGAGCAGTACTTC.

V usage is TRBV19 and J usage is TRBJ2-2, with 13 positions matching TRBD2. The length of the CDR3 is 15 residues. The germline CDR1 and CDR2 sequences are LNHDA and SQIVND (reference sequence). V trimming: 7 bases; J trimming: 10 bases; junction bases outside the gene matches: 9. The CDR3 region has the DNA TGTGCCAGTAACCCACTAGCGGGGGGGCCGACGGAGCTGTTTTTT. Amino acids: CASNPLAGGPTELFF. The whole variable domain, filled in from reference TRBV19 and TRBJ2-2, reads DGGITQSPKYLFRKEGQNVTLSCEQNLNHDAMYWYRQDPGQGLRLIYYSQIVNDFQKGDIAEGYSVSREKKESFPLTVTSAQKNPTAFYLCASNPLAGGPTELFFGEGSRLTVL.

This clone was seen only once. The chain combines TRBV4-2 with TRBJ2-3; D unresolved. Germline V gives CDR1 LGHNA, CDR2 YNFKEQ. The CDR3 consists of 14 residues. V was pared by 0 bases and J by 6 bases, with 10 bases between. The CDR3 sequence: CASSQETLRDTQYF. Here the CDR3 DNA reads TGTGCCAGCAGCCAAGAGACTCTAAGGGATACGCAGTATTTT.

The CDR3 DNA reads TGTGCCAGCAGCCGGGACATCACTGAAGCTTTCTTT. Protein sequence: CASSRDITEAFF. The chain recombines TRBV28 with TRBJ1-1; possible D gene TRBD1, 6 bases. The CDR3 covers 12 residues. V was cut by 6 bases and J by 4 bases, with 9 bases left in between. Germline CDR1 is MDHEN and CDR2 is SYDVKM. Variable domain in full (rest from reference TRBV28 and TRBJ1-1): DVKVTQSSRYLVKRTGEKVFLECVQDMDHENMFWYRQDPGLGLRLIYFSYDVKMKEKGDIPEGYSVSREKKERFSLILESASTNQTSMYLCASSRDITEAFFGQGTRLTVV.

The chain uses TRBV7-2 and TRBJ2-3; the match to TRBD2 covers 8 bases. This CDR3 is built from 18 residues. Germline values: CDR1 SGHTA, CDR2 FQGNSA. V was pared by 3 bases and J by 0 bases, with 11 bases of the junction left unmatched. CDR3 protein: CASSFRGGNDASTDTQYF. The DNA for the CDR3 is TGTGCCAGCAGCTTTCGCGGGGGGAACGACGCTAGCACAGATACGCAGTATTTT.

The chain carries TRBV5-5 and TRBJ2-3; D is perhaps TRBD2 (5 bases). The germline CDR1 and CDR2 sequences are SGHKS and YYEKEE (reference sequence). Trimming removed 0 bases at V and 3 bases at J, with 5 bases between. CDR3 length: 13 amino acids. CDR3 residues: CASSLAGTDTQYF. The CDR3 DNA reads as TGTGCCAGCAGCTTGGCGGGAACAGATACGCAGTATTTT.

This clone is a singleton in its sample. The CDR3 protein is CASSPAGPNTGELFF. The DNA of the CDR3 is TGTGCCAGCAGCCCAGCAGGTCCGAACACCGGGGAGCTGTTTTTT. The rearrangement links TRBV7-3 to TRBJ2-2; D unclear. The CDR3 has 15 residues. The germline V and J ends were trimmed by 5 bases and 0 bases, with 10 bases remaining between them. Per the germline V gene, CDR1 is SGHTA and CDR2 is FQGTGA.

V is TRBV2 and J is TRBJ2-2, with TRBD1 as a possible D gene (6 bases). The CDR3 runs 19 residues. Germline V gene data show CDR1 as SNHLY and CDR2 as FYNNEI. V lost 2 bases and J 6 bases, leaving 25 bases between the germline ends. The CDR3 sequence is CASSEKPSLLGTKSGELFF. Here the CDR3 DNA reads TGTGCCAGCAGTGAAAAGCCCTCCCTTCTCGGGACAAAATCCGGGGAGCTGTTTTTT.

The V call is TRBV5-5, the J call TRBJ2-3, with D perhaps TRBD1 (7 bases). Germline-derived CDR1 and CDR2 are SGHKS and YYEKEE (reference sequence). V dropped 2 bases and J dropped 3 bases, with 16 bases sitting between them. There are 16 residues in the CDR3. The CDR3 coding sequence is TGTGCCAGCAGCTTCGGGGGACAGAGTCTGACAGATACGCAGTATTTT. It codes for CASSFGGQSLTDTQYF.

This rearrangement joins TRBV19 to TRBJ2-2; TRBD2 agrees at 11 bases. The CDR3 has 17 amino acids. J lost 4 bases, V lost 7 bases, and 11 bases had no gene match. CDR1 is LNHDA, CDR2 SQIVND, per germline (reference sequence). Written as DNA, the CDR3 is TGTGCCAGTACCGAGACTAGCGGGATCATTTCCACCGGGGAGCTGTTTTTT. Translation: CASTETSGIISTGELFF.

The J gene is TRBJ1-1, the V gene TRBV18; 8 bases agree with TRBD1. The CDR3 spans 14 residues. Germline V lookup: CDR1 KGHSH, CDR2 LQKENI. The J segment lost 0 bases and the V segment lost 5 bases, leaving 2 bases of the junction unmatched. The CDR3 spells CASSTTGVNTEAFF. CDR3 nucleotide sequence: TGTGCCAGCTCAACGACAGGGGTGAACACTGAAGCTTTCTTT. Supplemented by reference TRBV18 and TRBJ1-1, the full variable domain reads NAGVMQNPRHLVRRRGQEARLRCSPMKGHSHVYWYRQLPEEGLKFMVYLQKENIIDESGMPKERFSAEFPKEGPSILRIQQVVRGDSAAYFCASSTTGVNTEAFFGQGTRLTVV.

The chain carries TRBV11-2 and TRBJ1-2; a weak D match, TRBD1 (5 bases). This CDR3 has 15 residues. Trimming removed 3 bases from V and 0 bases from J, with 11 bases in between. CDR1 is SGHAT and CDR2 is FQNNGV in the germline V gene. CDR3 in amino acids: CASSFGTAPNYGYTF. The CDR3 nucleotides are TGTGCCAGCAGCTTTGGGACTGCTCCTAACTATGGCTACACCTTC.

Points on this clone: Within the sample, other DNA sequences also encode this same CDR3. The V and J genes are TRBV7-2 and TRBJ2-1; 7 bases match TRBD2. The CDR3 is 14 residues long. J was trimmed by 7 bases and V by 0 bases; bases with no gene match: 3. CDR1 is SGHTA and CDR2 is FQGNSA in the germline V gene. CDR3 bases: TGTGCCAGCAGCTTAGCGGGAGGGCCAAATGAGCAGTTCTTC. Protein product: CASSLAGGPNEQFF. The full variable domain, rest sourced from reference TRBV7-2 and TRBJ2-1, is GAGVSQSPSNKVTEKGKDVELRCDPISGHTALYWYRQSLGQGLEFLIYFQGNSAPDKSGLPSDRFSAERTGGSVSTLTIQRTQQEDSAVYLCASSLAGGPNEQFFGPGTRLTVL.

The chain links TRBV3-1 (or the pseudogene TRBV3-2) to TRBJ2-5, with TRBD1 matching over 9 bases. The trim removed 3 bases at V and 5 bases at J, leaving 7 bases unmatched. CDR1 and CDR2 from the germline V gene are LGHDT and YNNKEL (reference sequence). This CDR3 contains 15 residues. CDR3 nucleotides: TGTGCCAGCAGCCAGCGACAGGGGGGAACGGAGACCCAGTACTTC. It specifies CASSQRQGGTETQYF.

The gene calls are TRBV5-5 and TRBJ2-5; TRBD2 agrees at 8 bases. The germline gives CDR1 SGHKS, CDR2 YYEKEE (reference sequence). The CDR3 is made up of 15 amino acids. V lost 5 bases to trimming and J lost 4 bases; unmatched junction nucleotides: 10. This CDR3 is CASRTPAGVGETQYF. The CDR3 DNA sequence: TGTGCCAGCAGAACCCCAGCGGGAGTGGGAGAGACCCAGTACTTC.

This clone was counted once. The germline gene is not matched at one end of the junction; a read error may be the cause. The J gene is TRBJ2-4, the V gene TRBV6-1; D possibly corresponds to TRBD1 (7 bases). Germline V gene sequence: CDR1 MNHNS, CDR2 SASEGT. The CDR3 length is 17 residues. The CDR3 DNA sequence: TGTGCCAGCAGTGCCCAGGGGGGTGCGCTAGCCCAAAACATTCAGTACTTC. This gives the protein CASSAQGGALAQNIQYF.

The chain recombines TRBV7-2 with TRBJ2-1; 15 nucleotides line up with TRBD2. The germline V gene has CDR1 SGHTA and CDR2 FQGNSA. The J segment lost 7 bases and the V segment lost 3 bases, leaving 7 bases of the junction unmatched. The CDR3 consists of 17 residues. The CDR3 region is CASSFLRTSGGENEQFF. The DNA for the CDR3 is TGTGCCAGCAGCTTCCTAAGGACTAGCGGGGGGGAAAATGAGCAGTTCTTC.

The gene calls are TRBV5-4 and TRBJ2-2; the D gene is possibly TRBD1 (6 bases). The CDR3 is 16 residues long. CDR1 and CDR2 (germline): SGHNT, YYREEE (reference sequence). The germline V and J ends were trimmed by 4 bases and 0 bases, with 13 bases remaining between them. CDR3 sequence: CASSTGQLTNTGELFF. CDR3 in DNA: TGTGCCAGCAGCACCGGACAGCTTACGAACACCGGGGAGCTGTTTTTT.

The gene calls are TRBV2 and TRBJ1-2; D is unresolved. Trimming cost V 4 bases and J 2 bases, with 8 bases left between them. The CDR3 extends over 13 amino acids. The germline V gene has CDR1 SNHLY and CDR2 FYNNEI. DNA of the CDR3: TGTGCCAGCAGTGGTGGCAGAAACTATGGCTACACCTTC. Its translation: CASSGGRNYGYTF. Complete variable domain (other parts from reference TRBV2 and TRBJ1-2): EPEVTQTPSHQVTQMGQEVILRCVPISNHLYFYWYRQILGQKVEFLVSFYNNEISEKSEIFDDQFSVERPDGSNFTLKIRSTKLEDSAMYFCASSGGRNYGYTFGSGTRLTVV.

This rearrangement joins TRBV5-1 to TRBJ2-1; D gene unclear. CDR3 length: 14 amino acids. Looked up from germline, CDR1 is SGHRS and CDR2 is YFSETQ. Trimming pared 0 bases from V and 4 bases from J, leaving 8 bases between. The CDR3: CASSLDSSYNEQFF. CDR3 nucleotide sequence: TGCGCCAGCAGCTTGGACAGTTCTTACAATGAGCAGTTCTTC. Filled out from reference TRBV5-1 and TRBJ2-1, the complete variable domain reads KAGVTQTPRYLIKTRGQQVTLSCSPISGHRSVSWYQQTPGQGLQFLFEYFSETQRNKGNFPGRFSGRQFSNSRSEMNVSTLELGDSALYLCASSLDSSYNEQFFGPGTRLTVL.

This chain joins TRBV5-4 and TRBJ2-3, with D unresolved. The CDR3 loop spans 13 amino acids. V was shortened by 1 base and J by 4 bases, with 7 bases between the two germline ends. CDR1 SGHNT and CDR2 YYREEE come from the germline V gene (reference sequence). The CDR3 nucleotides are TGTGCCAGCAGCTTGCCAAATGCAGATACGCAGTATTTT. Translated: CASSLPNADTQYF.

V gene TRBV5-1 combines with J gene TRBJ2-1; a possible D gene is TRBD1 (6 bases). The germline V gene has CDR1 SGHRS and CDR2 YFSETQ. The V end was cut by 3 bases, the J end by 3 bases, with 13 bases between. There are 15 residues in the CDR3. CDR3 amino acids: CASSYRTEGYNEQFF. The CDR3 nucleotides read TGCGCCAGCAGCTACAGGACAGAGGGCTACAATGAGCAGTTCTTC.

Concerning this clone itself: At the DNA level, this CDR3 is encoded by other sequences in the same sample as well. The chain joins TRBV5-6 to TRBJ2-7; D not certain. Germline lookup yields CDR1 SGHDT and CDR2 YYEEEE. Trimming cost V 1 base and J 6 bases, with 5 bases left between them. This CDR3 region has 11 residues. CDR3 sequence reads: CASSLSREQYF. DNA for the CDR3: TGTGCCAGCAGCTTGTCTCGCGAGCAGTACTTC.